Presented here are 21 T cell receptor beta chains from one specimen sequenced in a study of T cell clonotyping in hematopoietic cell transplantation. Produced via immunoSEQ multiplex PCR; TCRdb's table is partial and in-frame only. This sample yields under 9,500 clones, of which 65% to 90% are seen a single time; approximately 32% belongs to the top ten. The sequencing here drew on PBMCs, taken 180 days after allogeneic stem cell transplant. Receptors were obtained from a female patient aged 25-39 years who had an allogeneic stem cell transplant, so the T cells may come from the graft donor. Some clones in this sample may be carry-over from other donors' samples.

This chain connects TRBV6-5 to TRBJ1-2; the D gene is possibly TRBD1 (6 bases). The V end was cut by 2 bases, the J end by 2 bases, with 15 bases between. CDR3 length equals 16 residues. CDR1 is MNHEY, CDR2 SVGAGI, per germline. The CDR3 DNA reads TGTGCCAGCAGTTACGCGTCGGCAGGGGTAAACTATGGCTACACCTTC. Its protein is CASSYASAGVNYGYTF.

The J gene is TRBJ1-5, the V gene TRBV7-2; 10 positions agree with TRBD1. From germline, CDR1 is SGHTA and CDR2 FQGNSA. V lost 4 bases to trimming and J lost 9 bases; unmatched junction nucleotides: 12. There are 16 residues in the CDR3. The CDR3 protein is CASSSLGQGPFWPQHF. CDR3 coding DNA: TGTGCCAGCAGCTCATTGGGACAGGGGCCTTTTTGGCCCCAGCATTTT. Based on the CDR3 plus reference TRBV7-2 and TRBJ1-5, the full variable domain is GAGVSQSPSNKVTEKGKDVELRCDPISGHTALYWYRQSLGQGLEFLIYFQGNSAPDKSGLPSDRFSAERTGGSVSTLTIQRTQQEDSAVYLCASSSLGQGPFWPQHFGDGTRLSIL.

As DNA, the CDR3 is TGTGCCAGCAGCCCAGACAGGGGAGTTGGCTACACCTTC. This translates into CASSPDRGVGYTF. The genes are TRBV7-2 and TRBJ1-2; TRBD1 agrees at 8 bases. The CDR3 is made up of 13 amino acids. Trimming took 5 bases from V and 7 from J; bases not matched to a gene: 6. In germline, CDR1 is SGHTA, CDR2 FQGNSA.

The J gene is TRBJ1-1, the V gene TRBV4-2; D perhaps matches TRBD1 (6 bases). The CDR3 consists of 13 residues. V was cut by 4 bases and J by 6 bases, with 12 bases left in between. Germline V gene data show CDR1 as LGHNA and CDR2 as YNFKEQ. Written as DNA, the CDR3 is TGTGCCAGCAGCCCCGGGGGCAGCCCTGAAGCTTTCTTT. It yields the protein CASSPGGSPEAFF.

V usage is TRBV27 and J usage is TRBJ2-2; 8 bases match TRBD1. The CDR3 runs to 15 residues. V shed 6 bases and J 4 bases; nucleotides not matched to a gene: 7. Germline V lookup: CDR1 MNHEY, CDR2 SMNVEV (reference sequence). For the CDR3, the DNA is TGTGCCAGCAGCCCCCGACAGGGGAGCACCGGGGAGCTGTTTTTT. Residues: CASSPRQGSTGELFF.

The J gene is TRBJ1-2, the V gene TRBV15, with TRBD1 as a possible D gene (5 bases). The CDR3 runs to 14 residues. V lost 8 bases and J lost 1, with 14 bases in between. Germline V CDR1 and CDR2: LNHNV, YYDKDF (reference sequence). The CDR3 region has the DNA TGTGCCACCGCTGGGGGAGAAAATAACTATGGCTACACCTTC. This gives the protein CATAGGENNYGYTF.

This sequence joins TRBV18 and TRBJ2-3, with D uncertain. CDR3 size: 16 residues. Trimming took off 0 bases at V and 3 bases at J, with 13 bases between the two ends. The germline CDR1 and CDR2 sequences are KGHSH and LQKENI. CDR3 loop: CASSPPEEAWTDTQYF. CDR3 DNA: TGTGCCAGCTCACCACCGGAAGAGGCGTGGACAGATACGCAGTATTTT.

The chain has TRBV7-2 and TRBJ2-1, with TRBD2 identical over 14 bases. Germline V lookup: CDR1 SGHTA, CDR2 FQGNSA. The trim removed 3 bases at V and 6 bases at J, leaving 13 bases unmatched. This CDR3 contains 19 residues. CDR3 sequence reads: CASSFPLRLAGGVGNEQFF. DNA for the CDR3: TGTGCCAGCAGCTTCCCCCTAAGACTAGCGGGGGGGGTAGGCAATGAGCAGTTCTTC.

V gene TRBV5-1 combines with J gene TRBJ2-2; 9 bases fit TRBD1. CDR1 is SGHRS and CDR2 is YFSETQ in the germline V gene. This CDR3 has 16 amino acids. With V trimmed by 4 bases and J by 3 bases, 7 bases remained unmatched. The CDR3 loop is CASSKNTGGYTGELFF. In DNA form, the CDR3 reads TGCGCCAGCAGCAAGAATACAGGGGGCTACACCGGGGAGCTGTTTTTT.

The chain recombines TRBV11-2 with TRBJ2-7, with a possible D match to TRBD2 (6 bases). The CDR3 is made up of 13 amino acids. Germline CDR1 SGHAT, CDR2 FQNNGV. The ends were cut back, 2 bases at V and 7 bases at J, with 12 bases in the middle. The CDR3 nucleotides read TGTGCCAGCAGCTTACGGGAGACGAGGGAGCAGTACTTC. It translates to CASSLRETREQYF.

This chain links TRBV9 with TRBJ2-3, with no clear D. This CDR3 region has 15 residues. Germline V CDR1 and CDR2: SGDLS, YYNGEE. V lost 1 base, J lost 0 bases, and 9 bases lay in between. CDR3 residues: CASSVTVESTDTQYF. The CDR3 nucleotides read TGTGCCAGCAGCGTAACGGTGGAGAGCACAGATACGCAGTATTTT.

V usage is TRBV7-2 and J usage is TRBJ2-7; possibly TRBD1 or TRBD2 for D (5 bases each). Germline lookup yields CDR1 SGHTA and CDR2 FQGNSA. Between the trimmed V and J ends, which lost 3 bases and 0 bases, there was a span of 6 bases. The CDR3 extends over 13 amino acids. The CDR3 loop reads CASSLGDSYEQYF. CDR3 DNA sequence: TGTGCCAGCAGCTTGGGGGACTCCTACGAGCAGTACTTC.

The V call is TRBV2, the J call TRBJ1-2; 8 nucleotides align to TRBD1. CDR3 length: 14 amino acids. Germline V gives CDR1 SNHLY, CDR2 FYNNEI. V lost 6 bases and J lost 0; bases outside the gene matches: 3. For the CDR3, the DNA is TGTGCCAGCAGGGACAGGGCCTCTAACTATGGCTACACCTTC. Translated, it gives CASRDRASNYGYTF.

The rearrangement links TRBV7-2 to TRBJ1-1, with D hard to call. V gave up 2 bases and J gave up 0 bases, with 7 bases separating them. This CDR3 spans 14 amino acids. From germline, CDR1 is SGHTA and CDR2 FQGNSA. CDR3 protein: CASSLMGMNTEAFF. The CDR3 region has the DNA TGTGCCAGCAGCTTAATGGGCATGAACACTGAAGCTTTCTTT.

The CDR3 spells CASSLQGGGTGELFF. Here the CDR3 DNA reads TGTGCCAGCAGTTTACAGGGCGGGGGCACCGGGGAGCTGTTTTTT. The chain joins TRBV27 to TRBJ2-2; 7 bases agree with TRBD2. CDR3 size: 15 residues. CDR1 and CDR2 from the germline V gene are MNHEY and SMNVEV (reference sequence). V was pared by 2 bases and J by 4 bases, with 4 bases of the junction left unmatched.

The sample holds one count of this clone. The chain employs TRBV6-4 and TRBJ1-5; perhaps TRBD1 as D (6 bases). This CDR3 region has 16 residues. V dropped 5 bases and J dropped 0 bases, with 14 bases sitting between them. Germline-derived CDR1 and CDR2 are MRHNA and SNTAGT. This chain's CDR3 is CASSKGGGGSNQPQHF. CDR3 DNA: TGTGCCAGCAGTAAAGGGGGAGGGGGTAGCAATCAGCCCCAGCATTTT.

The rearrangement links TRBV9 to TRBJ1-1, with 7 nucleotides matching TRBD1. The V gene end was trimmed by 3 bases and the J gene end by 1 base; junction bases not matched to a gene: 6. Per the germline V gene, CDR1 is SGDLS and CDR2 is YYNGEE. The CDR3 contains 15 residues. The CDR3: CASSDRQGTNTEAFF. In nucleotides, the CDR3 is TGTGCCAGCAGCGACCGACAGGGAACGAACACTGAAGCTTTCTTT. Variable domain in full (rest from reference TRBV9 and TRBJ1-1): DSGVTQTPKHLITATGQRVTLRCSPRSGDLSVYWYQQSLDQGLQFLIQYYNGEERAKGNILERFSAQQFPDLHSELNLSSLELGDSALYFCASSDRQGTNTEAFFGQGTRLTVV.

This clone occurred once. This chain uses TRBV5-1 with TRBJ1-1; 8 bases align to TRBD1. The CDR3 length is 15 residues. V dropped 3 bases and J dropped 1; count of bases not matched to a gene: 5. CDR1 and CDR2 from the germline V gene are SGHRS and YFSETQ. The CDR3 loop reads CASSWTGNENTEAFF. Here the CDR3 DNA reads TGCGCCAGCAGCTGGACAGGGAATGAGAACACTGAAGCTTTCTTT.

CDR3 loop: CASRDPRAFNTGELFF. DNA of the CDR3: TGTGCCAGCAGGGACCCAAGGGCCTTCAACACCGGGGAGCTGTTTTTT. The chain employs TRBV25-1 and TRBJ2-2, with D uncertain. The V end was cut by 6 bases, the J end by 2 bases, with 16 bases between. The CDR3 is made up of 16 amino acids. Germline CDR1 MGHDK, CDR2 SYGVNS.

This clone was observed once. This sequence joins TRBV30 and TRBJ1-5, with D maybe TRBD1 (5 bases). Germline CDR1 is GTSNPN and CDR2 is SVGIG (reference sequence). The germline V and J ends were trimmed by 0 bases and 4 bases, with 7 bases remaining between them. The CDR3 length is 13 residues. The CDR3 reads CAWSVQENQPQHF. In nucleotides, the CDR3 is TGTGCCTGGAGTGTACAGGAAAATCAGCCCCAGCATTTT.

The rearrangement links TRBV7-9 to TRBJ2-1; 9 nucleotides align to TRBD1. The germline CDR1 and CDR2 sequences are SEHNR and FQNEAQ (reference sequence). With 7 bases clipped from V and 5 bases from J, the junction kept 15 bases outside the gene matches. This CDR3 comprises 17 residues. This CDR3 is CASNHPYRGLGHNEQFF. For the CDR3, the DNA is TGTGCCAGCAACCACCCCTACAGGGGGCTAGGACACAATGAGCAGTTCTTC.